This T cell receptor beta chain was captured in a study of blood T cells in healthy people across ages. At the level of the study: Roughly one uniquely barcoded beta molecule per two T cells was captured. General observations from the study: Researchers deemed the diversity estimates from one million T cells underestimates.

A sample-barcoded 5' primer and a J-beta primer mix were used in a second PCR of about 7 to 12 cycles. Each cDNA molecule, via a template-switch adaptor with 12 random nucleotides, was tagged. TCRdb used MiXCR to reprocess the 5' RACE reads, holding one entry per CDR3 protein. Counted here are some 900,000 distinct CDR3 sequences, around 48% occurring once; the ten biggest clones make up around an eighth. Concerning this clonotype itself: Antigen: not known.

CDR1 and CDR2 from the germline V gene are MNHNY and SVGAGI (reference sequence). V was trimmed by 0 bases and J by 0 bases, leaving 12 bases between them. This CDR3 has 16 residues. Sequencing was done on a sample of blood. The chain couples TRBV6-6 to TRBJ2-7, with D maybe TRBD1 (6 bases). The TCR sequence derives from a young man in good health. CDR3 bases: TGTGCCAGCAGTTACTCGACCGACAGGAGCTCCTACGAGCAGTACTTC. It codes for CASSYSTDRSSYEQYF.